Listed here is a single T cell receptor beta chain. The antigen it binds to is not known. The record has no base qualities; no much larger clone is one base away. Unfractionated whole blood was collected in Tempus Blood RNA tubes, and total RNA was extracted from that blood. A few healthy volunteers were used as TCR sequencing controls and were bled at day 0, 2 weeks and 6 weeks. The entry originates in a study of human T cells and chemical hapten exposure (dated by TCRdb to about 2021). Broadly, across the study: Libraries were combined into a pool for sequencing, and differences in TCR yield between samples came mainly from small differences in library volumes within the pool. Peripheral blood TCR repertoire changes were tracked in vivo in alopecia patients during primary and secondary sensitization to the hapten diphenylcyclopropenone (DPC). From each blood RNA sample, both TCR alpha and TCR beta chains were sequenced. General findings and caveats noted by the study authors: After repeated subsampling, changes were observed in the strength of the expansion versus patch-test correlation and in the threshold at which the correlation became significant. The number of TCRs above 1 in 1000 frequency did not change with DPC sensitization; there was no evidence of global repertoire structure alterations.

Preparation of the library involved 5' RACE. Reads for this sample came from an Illumina MiSeq. During library preparation, unique molecular identifiers were attached to individual cDNA molecules so that TCRs could be counted in a quantitative, reproducible way. The study's processing was this. Samples had a median of roughly 91,000 TCRs, with a range from about 23,224 to 750,000. V, J and CDR3 annotation of the TCR reads was performed with the Decombinator software suite. Every sample was subsampled to the same number of TCRs (28,000) for the PS versus PT1 abundance plots. TCRs were defined as expanded if absent before sensitization and observed at least eight times at the 2-week time point. TCRdb ran its own pipeline on the public reads, namely fastp trimming at Q25 and MiXCR clone calling, and kept in-frame beta chains. Each entry merges the rows of one CDR3 protein and shows their most common DNA and genes. In this record, the V and J calls reflect TCRdb's handling and not the investigators' own analysis. The sample profile shows roughly 120,000 distinct CDR3 sequences; 15% to 20% of them were found once. Around 2.7% of the sample belongs to the ten largest clones.

The receptor's source is a human donor in good health.

The CDR3 region reads CAISIQGPNTEAFF. The bases read TGTGCCATCAGTATACAGGGACCGAACACTGAAGCTTTCTTT. The chain joins TRBV10-3 to TRBJ1-1; the D region possibly corresponds to TRBD1 (6 bases align). CDR1 and CDR2, per the germline V gene, are ENHRY and SYGVKD. Relative to germline, V is 5 bases shorter and J is 1 base shorter, with 11 bases between their ends. The CDR3 numbers 14 residues from cysteine through phenylalanine. Only CDR3 DNA is held: 42 bases, read in frame from base 1.